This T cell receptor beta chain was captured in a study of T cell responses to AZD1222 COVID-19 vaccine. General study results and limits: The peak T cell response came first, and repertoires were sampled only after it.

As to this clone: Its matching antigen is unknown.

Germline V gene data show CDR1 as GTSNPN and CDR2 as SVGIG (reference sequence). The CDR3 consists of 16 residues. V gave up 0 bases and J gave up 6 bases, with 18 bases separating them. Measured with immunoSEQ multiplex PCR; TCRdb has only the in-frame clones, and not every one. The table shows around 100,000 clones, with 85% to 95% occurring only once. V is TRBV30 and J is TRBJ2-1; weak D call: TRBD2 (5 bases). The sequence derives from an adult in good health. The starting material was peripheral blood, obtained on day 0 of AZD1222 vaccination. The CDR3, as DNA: TGTGCCTGGAGTGTACTAGGTAGGCTCAACGCCAATGAGCAGTTCTTC. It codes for CAWSVLGRLNANEQFF.